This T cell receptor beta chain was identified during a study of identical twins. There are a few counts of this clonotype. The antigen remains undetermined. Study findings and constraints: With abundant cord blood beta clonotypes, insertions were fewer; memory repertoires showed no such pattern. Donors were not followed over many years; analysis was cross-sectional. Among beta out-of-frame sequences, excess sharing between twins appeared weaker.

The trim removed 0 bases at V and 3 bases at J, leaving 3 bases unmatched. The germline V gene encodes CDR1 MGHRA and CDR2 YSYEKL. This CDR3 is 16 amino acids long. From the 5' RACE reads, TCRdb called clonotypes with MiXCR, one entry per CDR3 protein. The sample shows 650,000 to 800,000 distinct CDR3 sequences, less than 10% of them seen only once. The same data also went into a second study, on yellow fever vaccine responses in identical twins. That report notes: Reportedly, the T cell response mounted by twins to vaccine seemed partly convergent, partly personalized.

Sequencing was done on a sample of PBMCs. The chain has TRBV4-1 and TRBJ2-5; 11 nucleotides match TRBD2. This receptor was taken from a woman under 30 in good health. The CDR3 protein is CASSQDPGLAEETQYF. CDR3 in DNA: TGCGCCAGCAGCCAAGACCCGGGACTAGCGGAAGAGACCCAGTACTTC.